This T cell receptor beta chain was retrieved from a study of shared clonotypes between healthy human individuals. Study background: The composition of the donors was two women and a few men aged 18 to 49. CD8 memory received one plate per donor, CD8 naive two, CD4 memory three and CD4 naive three.

Adult Caucasians living in Nashville, Tennessee made up all of the donors. TCRdb's table, derived via immunoSEQ multiplex PCR, lists solely in-frame clones and lacks some. The table lists approximately 350,000 clones, roughly 96% of them singletons, with around 0.32% in the top ten. The TCR comes from a man younger than 40 in good health. Material for sequencing was memory CD8+ T cells sorted from blood. Subset given: CD45RO+ cells pooled with CCR7-negative TemRA cells.

The CDR3 here is CASSLRSGAYEQYF. CDR3 sequence (DNA): TGTGCCAGCAGCTTACGGTCGGGGGCCTACGAGCAGTACTTC. The chain uses TRBV5-4 and TRBJ2-5; tentatively, D is TRBD2 (6 bases). The better agreement between TRBJ2-7 and the DNA end casts doubt on the J call. The CDR3 is 14 amino acids. Germline V gene sequence: CDR1 SGHNT, CDR2 YYREEE (reference sequence).